This T cell receptor (beta chain) was profiled in a study of blood T cell repertoires in COVID-19 (TCRdb year 2020). Broadly, across the study: Collaborator samples came from the United States, Italy and Spain and covered acute and convalescent phases of COVID-19. The samples were drawn from the first 160 participants of the ongoing ImmuneRACE study and from 1,254 subjects provided by 6 global collaborators. A de-identified subject ID, COVID-19 status, age in years and sex were almost always included in the sample metadata. The dataset comprised deeply sampled blood TCRbeta repertoires from subjects exposed to, actively infected with, or recovered from COVID-19. The prospective study material was composed of cDNA or gDNA derived from T cells, B-cell-depleted T cells, or PBMCs. The repertoires were made available in a free public database intended to serve as a resource for research on the immune response to SARS-CoV-2. Where HLA class I and class II types were available, the types were taken from metadata supplied by the sample provider, not from assay-based typing.

Comment on this clone: Its binding antigen is unknown. No per-base quality is available; no much larger clone lies one base away.

TCRbeta CDR3 regions were amplified from genomic DNA using the immunoSEQ Assay, a bias-controlled multiplex PCR. As for the original processing: The number of nucleated cells in each sample was estimated by amplification of reference gene primers within the assay. Sequence reads were collapsed and filtered to measure the absolute abundance of every unique TCRbeta CDR3 rearrangement. For each sample, productive Simpson clonality was calculated as the square root of Simpson's diversity index over productive rearrangements. In TCRdb, the immuneACCESS table is reduced to in-frame sequences with V and J assigned. These tables do not hold every clone; where another copy was compared, an unresolved V gene accounts for under half, and the others remain unexplained. That table furnishes V, J and clone size, whereas the DNA furnished D and trimming. The sample has roughly 190,000 clones on record, roughly 87% of them singletons. Around 2.3% of the sample is taken by the ten largest.

Participants in the prospective study were enrolled through a virtual design, were aged roughly 18 to 100 years, and lived in approximately 25 United States geographic areas. In the prospective study, cohorts were assigned on the basis of participant-reported clinical history obtained from a screening survey and a study questionnaire. Recovered participants in ImmuneRACE Cohort 3 were defined as having two consecutive negative NP/OP PCR tests, clearance from a healthcare professional, or resolution of symptoms. Each participant in the prospective study had whole blood, serum and a nasopharyngeal or oropharyngeal swab collected by mobile phlebotomists. Participants in the prospective study had the option to provide additional blood draws and questionnaires over a roughly 2-month period. Blood samples from the prospective study were shipped frozen or at room temperature prior to DNA extraction. Trimmed from V: 4 bases; trimmed from J: 0 bases; junction bases lacking a gene match: 6. Sequences MNHEY (CDR1) and SVGAGI (CDR2) are obtained from the germline V gene. From the cysteine up to the phenylalanine, the CDR3 has a length of 16 residues. The CDR3 DNA has 48 bases and is translated from base 1.

Study-wide findings and limitations: Clinical and demographic metadata were provided uncurated, with the amount varying by source and participant.

The sequenced sample consisted of PBMCs or T cells enriched from blood (not recorded which). The V gene is TRBV6-5 and the J gene is TRBJ1-3; 7 central bases correspond to TRBD1. The source is a woman between 25 and 40 years old who had recovered from COVID-19. The CDR3 loop reads CASSWGRTGSGNTIYF. DNA sequence: TGTGCCAGCAGTTGGGGTCGGACAGGCTCTGGAAACACCATATATTTT.